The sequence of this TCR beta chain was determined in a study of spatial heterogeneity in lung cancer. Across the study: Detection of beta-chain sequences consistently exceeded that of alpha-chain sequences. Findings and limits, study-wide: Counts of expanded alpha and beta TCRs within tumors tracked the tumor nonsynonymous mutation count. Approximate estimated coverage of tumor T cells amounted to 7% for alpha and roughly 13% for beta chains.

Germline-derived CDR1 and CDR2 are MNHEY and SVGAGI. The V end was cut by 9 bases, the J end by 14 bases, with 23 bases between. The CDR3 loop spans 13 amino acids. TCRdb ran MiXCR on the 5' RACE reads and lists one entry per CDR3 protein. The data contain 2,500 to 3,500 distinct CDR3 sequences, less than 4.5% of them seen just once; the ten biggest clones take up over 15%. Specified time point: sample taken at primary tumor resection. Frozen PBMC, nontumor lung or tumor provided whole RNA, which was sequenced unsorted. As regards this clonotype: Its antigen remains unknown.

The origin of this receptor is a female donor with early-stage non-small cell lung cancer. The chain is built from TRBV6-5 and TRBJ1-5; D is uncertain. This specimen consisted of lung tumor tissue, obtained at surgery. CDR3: CARRSKIYKKKHF. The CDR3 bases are TGTGCCAGAAGAAGTAAAATATATAAGAAAAAGCATTTT.